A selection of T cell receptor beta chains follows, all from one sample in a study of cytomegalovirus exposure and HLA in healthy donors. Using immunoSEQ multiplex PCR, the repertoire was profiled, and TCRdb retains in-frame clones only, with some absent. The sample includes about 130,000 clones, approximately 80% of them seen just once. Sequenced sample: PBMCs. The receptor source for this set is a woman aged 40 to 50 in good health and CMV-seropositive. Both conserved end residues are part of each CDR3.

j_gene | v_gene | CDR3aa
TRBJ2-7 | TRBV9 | CASSVATNGEQYF
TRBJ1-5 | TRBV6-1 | CASSEAHGGNQPQHF
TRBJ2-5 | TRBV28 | CASSPRLAYETQYF
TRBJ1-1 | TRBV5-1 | CASSLKGVRGNTEAFF
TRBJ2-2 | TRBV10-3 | CAIRDRGLGGELFF
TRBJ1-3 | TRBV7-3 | CASSLQGVSGNTIYF
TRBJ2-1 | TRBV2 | CASKGQGNEQFF
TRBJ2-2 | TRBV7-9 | CAREQGTGELFF
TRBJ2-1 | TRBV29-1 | CSATLLVTYNEQFF
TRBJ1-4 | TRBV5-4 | CASSPGGRDEKLFF
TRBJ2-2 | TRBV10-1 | CASSANLGTTGELFF
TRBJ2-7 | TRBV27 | CASSFRLDSYEQYF
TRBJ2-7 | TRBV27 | CASSPHQGRGGSYEQYF
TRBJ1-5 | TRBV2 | CASSSGNSNQPQHF
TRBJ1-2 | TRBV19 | CASSTGTGGDYGYTF
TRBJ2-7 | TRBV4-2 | CASSQVGGSIDEQYF
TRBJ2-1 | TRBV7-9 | CASSLEASGYNEQFF
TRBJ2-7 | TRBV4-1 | CASSLITTSGPYEQYF
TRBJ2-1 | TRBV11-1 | CASSLSPTSGYNEQFF
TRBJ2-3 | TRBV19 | CASSRGGWSTDTQYF
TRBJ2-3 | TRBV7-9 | CASRPPALGTGTDTQYF
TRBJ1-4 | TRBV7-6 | CASSLTGKEKLFF
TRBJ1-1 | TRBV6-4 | CASSDSEGEGAEAFF
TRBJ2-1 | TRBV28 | CASSLFSGRGDEQFF
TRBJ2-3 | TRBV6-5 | CASSERAGAKEDF
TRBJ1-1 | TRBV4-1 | CASSQEGRLNTEAFF
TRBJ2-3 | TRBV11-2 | CASSLRGLPSTDTQYF
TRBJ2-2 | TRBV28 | CASSFASGGNTGELFF
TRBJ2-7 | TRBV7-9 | CASSLGGGRAYEQYF
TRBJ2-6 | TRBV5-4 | CASSLRGGGANVLTF
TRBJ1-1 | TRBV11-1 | CASSLAGGAANTEAFF
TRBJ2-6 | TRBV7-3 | CASGRVSSGANVLTF
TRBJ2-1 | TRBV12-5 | CASGFAGGNEQFF
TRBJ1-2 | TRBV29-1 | CSVATGGNYGYTF
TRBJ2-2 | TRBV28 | CASSFGLAYTGELFF
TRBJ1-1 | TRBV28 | CASSPPGEGNTEAFF
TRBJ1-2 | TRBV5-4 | CASTWDNHYGYTF
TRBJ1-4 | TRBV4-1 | CASKHWGGQDEKLFF
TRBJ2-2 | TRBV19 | CASSVTHRGRTSSGTGELFF
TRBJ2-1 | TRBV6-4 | CASSDVAEGVNEQFF
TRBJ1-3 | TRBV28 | CASSPSGGSGNTIYF
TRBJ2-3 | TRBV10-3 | CAINPTGVGTDTQYF
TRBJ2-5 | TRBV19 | CASSTGGFATQYF
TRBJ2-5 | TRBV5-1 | CASSPTSGRLETQYF
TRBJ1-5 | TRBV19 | CASSIVGNQPQHF
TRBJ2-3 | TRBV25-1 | CASSGGPDTQYF
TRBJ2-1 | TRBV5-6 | CASSQIERFWEDEQFF
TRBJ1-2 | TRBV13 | CASSTWTGVAPGNTF
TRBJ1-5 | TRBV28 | CASSRGGGRRNQPQHF
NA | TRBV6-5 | CASGKDRAYEQYF
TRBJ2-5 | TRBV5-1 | CASSSTTGQGGTQYF
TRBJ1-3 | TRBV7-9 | CASSQDRGLGNTIYF
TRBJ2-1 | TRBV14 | CATSRADNSYNEQFF
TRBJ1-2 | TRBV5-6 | CASNRRANYGYTF
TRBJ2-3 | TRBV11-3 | CASSFTSGADTQYF